These 11 T cell receptor beta chains were all obtained from the same sample, sequenced in a study of OX40 agonist ivuxolimab in advanced cancers. Assay used: immunoSEQ multiplex PCR; TCRdb lists only in-frame clones, some missing. The data show tens of thousands of clones, with about 90% seen just once and roughly 5% held by the top ten. Sequences were derived from CD4+ or CD8+ T cells sorted from blood, sampled in a trial of the OX40 agonist ivuxolimab. These receptors all come from an adult with an advanced solid tumor such as melanoma, head and neck, liver or kidney cancer.

In DNA, the CDR3 is TGTGCCAGCAGCTTAGCTATGGTCGACGAGCAGTACTTC. Translating it yields CASSLAMVDEQYF. V usage is TRBV7-6 and J usage is TRBJ2-7; no clear D. Germline V lookup: CDR1 SGHVS, CDR2 FNYEAQ. V lost 0 bases and J lost 5, with 8 bases in between. The length of the CDR3 is 13 residues.

This clone was recorded a few times. This sequence joins TRBV25-1 and TRBJ1-5; D gene unclear. V shed 1 base and J shed 5 bases, with 9 bases lying between them. The CDR3 consists of 14 residues. The germline CDR1 and CDR2 sequences are MGHDK and SYGVNS. The CDR3 protein is CASSELRSDQPQHF. The CDR3 DNA reads as TGTGCCAGCAGTGAATTAAGGAGCGATCAGCCCCAGCATTTT.

A single count supports this clone. This chain connects TRBV19 to TRBJ1-5, with D hard to call. Trimming left V 4 bases short and J 4 bases short, with 17 bases between. This CDR3 is built from 16 residues. The V gene's germline CDR1 is LNHDA and CDR2 SQIVND (reference sequence). The DNA for the CDR3 is TGTGCCAGTAGTACCGCCGGGGAGGTTGGGAATCAGCCCCAGCATTTT. It encodes CASSTAGEVGNQPQHF.

The chain employs TRBV9 and TRBJ2-2; D not resolved. V was shortened by 4 bases and J by 6 bases, with 4 bases between the two germline ends. Per germline, CDR1 SGDLS and CDR2 YYNGEE. This CDR3 is 11 amino acids long. CDR3 DNA sequence: TGTGCCAGCAGCAAAGCCGGGGAGCTGTTTTTT. Its protein is CASSKAGELFF.

V usage is TRBV7-2 and J usage is TRBJ2-1; D is undetermined. CDR1 and CDR2 (germline): SGHTA, FQGNSA. With 1 base removed from V and 8 bases from J, the gap between germline ends came to 12 bases. The CDR3 length is 14 residues. CDR3 sequence reads: CASSLVREGHEQFF. The CDR3 region has the DNA TGTGCCAGCAGCTTAGTAAGAGAAGGGCATGAGCAGTTCTTC.

This chain uses TRBV28 with TRBJ2-2; D may be TRBD1 or TRBD2 (5 bases each). Trimming removed 3 bases at V and 2 bases at J, with 10 bases between. This CDR3 spans 15 amino acids. Looked up from germline, CDR1 is MDHEN and CDR2 is SYDVKM. The CDR3 DNA is TGTGCCAGCAGTTTCCCCGGGGACAACACCGGGGAGCTGTTTTTT. Translation gives CASSFPGDNTGELFF.

This chain joins TRBV9 and TRBJ2-1; 7 nucleotides match TRBD2. Germline values: CDR1 SGDLS, CDR2 YYNGEE. The junction had 5 bases not matched to a gene; V was cut back by 0 bases and J by 5 bases. The CDR3 extends over 15 amino acids. In nucleotides, the CDR3 is TGTGCCAGCAGCGTAGAGAACCTAGCGGACAATGAGCAGTTCTTC. This sequence encodes CASSVENLADNEQFF.

The V gene is TRBV4-1, the J gene TRBJ2-7; D perhaps matches TRBD1 (8 bases). The germline gives CDR1 MGHRA, CDR2 YSYEKL. The CDR3 consists of 18 residues. Trimming removed 2 bases from V and 0 bases from J, with 20 bases in between. The CDR3 DNA reads TGCGCCAGCAGCCAAACAGGGGGGGTCAGGGACAACTCCTACGAGCAGTACTTC. Translated, it gives CASSQTGGVRDNSYEQYF.

This rearrangement joins TRBV7-2 to TRBJ2-3, with D maybe TRBD2 (5 bases). In germline, CDR1 is SGHTA, CDR2 FQGNSA. CDR3 size: 14 residues. V was clipped by 7 bases and J by 4 bases, with 15 bases between them. In nucleotides, the CDR3 is TGTGCCAGCACCCTTGGGAGTGCGGCAGATACGCAGTATTTT. Translating gives CASTLGSAADTQYF.

V is TRBV6-1 and J is TRBJ1-5; the match to TRBD1 covers 9 bases. In germline, CDR1 is MNHNS, CDR2 SASEGT. With 6 bases clipped from V and 6 bases from J, the junction kept 6 bases outside the gene matches. CDR3 length: 14 amino acids. CDR3 DNA sequence: TGTGCCAGCAGAGAGGGACAGGGACTTCAGCCCCAGCATTTT. As protein: CASREGQGLQPQHF.

This sequence joins TRBV9 and TRBJ2-2; D gene uncertain. V was cut by 1 base and J by 4 bases, with 8 bases left in between. The germline gives CDR1 SGDLS, CDR2 YYNGEE. The CDR3 runs 14 residues. In DNA, the CDR3 is TGTGCCAGCAGCGTACGGTCCGGCACCGGGGAGCTGTTTTTT. Translation gives CASSVRSGTGELFF.